This T cell receptor (beta chain) was profiled in a study of neurological immune-mediated disorders. Healthy control samples came from blood bank volunteers in Maryland, USA. Unsorted libraries were generated from 2 million PBMCs. These cells had been stored in RNAlater at -80 C. The germline CDR1 and CDR2 sequences are SSHAT and FNYEAQ (reference sequence). The CDR3 totals 13 residues. Trimming stripped 5 bases from V and 6 bases from J, with 13 bases between. Comments on this clonotype: This may stem from a read error, because a much larger clone lies one nucleotide away.

With 10-nucleotide random UMIs, 5'RACE was used to make the cDNA. TCRdb re-called the 5' RACE reads with MiXCR, one entry per CDR3 protein. The sample carries approximately 82,000 distinct CDR3 sequences, less than 15% recorded once. The sample was PBMCs. This chain uses TRBV7-7 with TRBJ2-5, with D possibly matching TRBD2 (5 bases). The TCR originated in a woman aged 45-65 years in good health. CDR3 sequence (DNA): TGTGCCAGCAGCCGTACTAGGGTGAAGACCCAGTACTTC. Translated, it gives CASSRTRVKTQYF.